Given below is one TCR beta chain in context. Using its own MiXCR run on the reads, TCRdb lists one record per CDR3 protein. The sample has approximately 290,000 distinct CDR3 sequences; 20% to 30% are singletons. V lost 5 bases to trimming and J lost 0 bases, with 8 bases between them. Germline V CDR1 and CDR2: SQVTM, ANQGSEA. This CDR3 spans 13 amino acids. The entry originates in a study of T cell repertoires in cytomegalovirus infection. V gene TRBV29-1 combines with J gene TRBJ1-5; D remains unclear. The receptor's source is a human donor in good health (CMV status not recorded). Some clones in this sample may be carry-over from other donors' samples. The specimen sequenced was PBMCs. CDR3 loop: CSVRADSNQPQHF. The CDR3 DNA is TGCAGCGTTCGGGCGGATAGCAATCAGCCCCAGCATTTT.